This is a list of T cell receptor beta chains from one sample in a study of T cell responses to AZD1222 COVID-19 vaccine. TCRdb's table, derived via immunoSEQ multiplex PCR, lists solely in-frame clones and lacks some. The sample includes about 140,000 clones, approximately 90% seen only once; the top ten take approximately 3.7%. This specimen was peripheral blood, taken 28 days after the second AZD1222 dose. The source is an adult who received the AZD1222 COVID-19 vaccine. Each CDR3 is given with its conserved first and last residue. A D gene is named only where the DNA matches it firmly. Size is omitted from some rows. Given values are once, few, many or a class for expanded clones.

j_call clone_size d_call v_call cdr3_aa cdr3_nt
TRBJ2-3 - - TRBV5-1 CASSLGESTDTQYF TGCGCCAGCAGCTTGGGGGAGAGCACAGATACGCAGTATTTT
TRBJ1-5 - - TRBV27 CASSEPQHF TGTGCCAGCTCCGAGCCCCAGCATTTT
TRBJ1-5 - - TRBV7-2 CASSMDSYQPQHF TGTGCCAGCAGCATGGACAGCTATCAGCCCCAGCATTTT
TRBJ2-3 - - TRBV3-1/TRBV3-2 CASSQEFRGAADTQYF TGTGCCAGCAGCCAAGAATTTCGGGGGGCCGCAGATACGCAGTATTTT
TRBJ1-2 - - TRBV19 CASSIGNSNYGYTF TGTGCCAGTAGTATAGGGAACTCCAACTATGGCTACACCTTC
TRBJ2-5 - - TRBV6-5 CASSPPGSQETQYF TGTGCCAGCAGTCCACCGGGCAGTCAAGAGACCCAGTACTTC
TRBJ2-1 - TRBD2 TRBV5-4 CASRLGAGGRRGEQFF TGTGCCAGCAGGTTAGGAGCGGGAGGCCGAAGGGGTGAGCAGTTCTTC
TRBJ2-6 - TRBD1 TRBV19 CAGRDSSSGANVLTF TGTGCCGGCAGGGACAGTAGCTCTGGGGCCAACGTCCTGACTTTC
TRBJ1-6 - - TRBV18 CASSPGNSPLHF TGTGCCAGCTCACCCGGAAATTCACCCCTCCACTTT
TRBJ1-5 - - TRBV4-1 CASSPREGEGYQPQHF TGCGCCAGCAGCCCCCGGGAAGGGGAGGGTTATCAGCCCCAGCATTTT
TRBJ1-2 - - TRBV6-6 CASSYAGWGYTF TGTGCCAGCAGTTATGCCGGTTGGGGCTACACCTTC
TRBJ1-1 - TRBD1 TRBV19 CASSFNRGHMNTEAFF TGTGCCAGTAGCTTCAACAGGGGGCATATGAACACTGAAGCTTTCTTT
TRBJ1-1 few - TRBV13 CASSFGLVTLGGNTEAFF TGTGCCAGCAGCTTTGGTCTTGTGACTCTGGGAGGGAACACTGAAGCTTTCTTT
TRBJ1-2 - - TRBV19 CASRLNGPNYGYTF TGTGCCAGTAGGTTGAATGGGCCTAACTATGGCTACACCTTC
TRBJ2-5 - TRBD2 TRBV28 CASSPTTLLAEETQYF TGTGCCAGCAGTCCAACAACCCTACTAGCGGAAGAGACCCAGTACTTC
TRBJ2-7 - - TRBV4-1 CASSQVAGNYEQYF TGCGCCAGCAGCCAAGTGGCAGGGAACTACGAGCAGTACTTC
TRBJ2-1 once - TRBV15 CATRAGNTLYNEQFF TGTGCCACCAGGGCCGGGAATACGCTATACAATGAGCAGTTCTTC
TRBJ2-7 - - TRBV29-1 CSVEAGTTYEQYF TGCAGCGTTGAAGCCGGGACAACCTACGAGCAGTACTTC
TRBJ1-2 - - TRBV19 CASSIPGYYGYTF TGTGCCAGTAGTATCCCCGGGTACTATGGCTACACCTTC
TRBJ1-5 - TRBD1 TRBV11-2 CASSEGQGLSPQHF TGTGCCAGCAGCGAAGGACAGGGCCTGTCGCCCCAGCATTTT
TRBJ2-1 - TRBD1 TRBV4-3 CASSESWTGGDEQFF TGCGCCAGCAGCGAAAGTTGGACAGGGGGCGATGAGCAGTTCTTC
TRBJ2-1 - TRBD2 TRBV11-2 CASSFSGGAGEQFF TGTGCCAGCAGCTTTTCCGGGGGGGCCGGTGAGCAGTTCTTC
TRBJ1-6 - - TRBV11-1 CASSGLGRLISPLHF TGTGCCAGCAGCGGGCTGGGCCGCCTTATTTCACCCCTCCACTTT
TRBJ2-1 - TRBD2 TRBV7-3 CASSLRRGTSGSTYNEQFF TGTGCCAGCAGCTTAAGGCGGGGGACTAGCGGGAGCACCTACAATGAGCAGTTCTTC
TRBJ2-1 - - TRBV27 CASSWASVRNEQFF TGTGCCAGCAGTTGGGCTAGCGTGCGGAATGAGCAGTTCTTC
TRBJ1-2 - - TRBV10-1 CASSEDRNYGYTF TGCGCCAGCAGTGAGGACAGAAACTATGGCTACACCTTC
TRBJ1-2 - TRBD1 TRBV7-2 CASSQGAGRVLSGYTF TGTGCCAGCAGCCAGGGGGCAGGCAGAGTGCTCAGCGGCTACACCTTC
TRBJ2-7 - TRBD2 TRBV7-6 CASSFGGEGREQYF TGTGCCAGCAGCTTCGGGGGGGAGGGGCGCGAGCAGTACTTC
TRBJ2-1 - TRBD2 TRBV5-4 CASSSTLAGVDEQFF TGTGCCAGCAGCTCAACACTAGCGGGAGTAGATGAGCAGTTCTTC